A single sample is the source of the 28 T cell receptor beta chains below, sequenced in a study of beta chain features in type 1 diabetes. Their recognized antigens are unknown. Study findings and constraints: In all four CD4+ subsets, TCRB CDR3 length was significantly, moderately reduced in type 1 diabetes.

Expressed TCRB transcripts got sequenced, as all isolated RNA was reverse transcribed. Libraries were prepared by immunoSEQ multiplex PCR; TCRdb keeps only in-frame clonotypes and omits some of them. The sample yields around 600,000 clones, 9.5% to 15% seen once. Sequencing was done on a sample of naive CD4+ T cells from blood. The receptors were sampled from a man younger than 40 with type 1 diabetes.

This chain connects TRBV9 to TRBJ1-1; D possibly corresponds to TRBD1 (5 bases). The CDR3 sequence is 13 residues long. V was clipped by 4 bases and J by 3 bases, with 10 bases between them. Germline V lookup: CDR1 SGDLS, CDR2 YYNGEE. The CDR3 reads CASSIQGDTEAFF. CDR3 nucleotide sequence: TGTGCCAGCAGCATACAAGGGGACACTGAAGCTTTCTTT.

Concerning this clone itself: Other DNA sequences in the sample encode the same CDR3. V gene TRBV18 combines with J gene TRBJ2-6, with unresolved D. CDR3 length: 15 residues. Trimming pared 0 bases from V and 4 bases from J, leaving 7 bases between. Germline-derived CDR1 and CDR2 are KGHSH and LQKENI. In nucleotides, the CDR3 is TGTGCCAGCTCACCACCGAGCTCAGGGGCCAACGTCCTGACTTTC. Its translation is CASSPPSSGANVLTF.

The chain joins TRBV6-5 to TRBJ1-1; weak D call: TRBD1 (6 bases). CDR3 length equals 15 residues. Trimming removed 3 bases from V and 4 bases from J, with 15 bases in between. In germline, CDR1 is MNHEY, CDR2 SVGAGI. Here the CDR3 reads CASSYKWGAPTEAFF. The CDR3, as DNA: TGTGCCAGCAGTTATAAGTGGGGGGCGCCCACTGAAGCTTTCTTT.

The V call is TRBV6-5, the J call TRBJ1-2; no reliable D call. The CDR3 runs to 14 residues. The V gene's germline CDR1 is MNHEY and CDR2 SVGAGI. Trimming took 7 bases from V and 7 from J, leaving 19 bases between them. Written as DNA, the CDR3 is TGTGCCAGCACCTCCGCGGGGATGTCCGCTGGCTACACCTTC. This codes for CASTSAGMSAGYTF.

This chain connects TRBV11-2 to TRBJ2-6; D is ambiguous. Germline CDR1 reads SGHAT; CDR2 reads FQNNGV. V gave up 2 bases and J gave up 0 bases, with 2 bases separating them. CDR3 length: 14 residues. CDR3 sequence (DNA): TGTGCCAGCAGCTTATACTCTGGGGCCAACGTCCTGACTTTC. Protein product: CASSLYSGANVLTF.

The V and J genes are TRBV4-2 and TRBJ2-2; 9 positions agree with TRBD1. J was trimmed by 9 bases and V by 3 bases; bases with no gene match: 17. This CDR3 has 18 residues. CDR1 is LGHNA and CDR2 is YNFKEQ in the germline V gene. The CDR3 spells CASSQGDRDWSGARELFF. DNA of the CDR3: TGTGCCAGCAGCCAGGGGGACAGGGATTGGTCCGGGGCTAGGGAGCTGTTTTTT.

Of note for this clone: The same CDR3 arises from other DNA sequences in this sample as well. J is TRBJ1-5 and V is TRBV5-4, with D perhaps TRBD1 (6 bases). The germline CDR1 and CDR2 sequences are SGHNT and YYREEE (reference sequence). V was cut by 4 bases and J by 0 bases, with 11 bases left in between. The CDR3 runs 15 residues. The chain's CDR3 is CASSLGGNSNQPQHF. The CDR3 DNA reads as TGTGCCAGCAGCCTAGGGGGGAATAGCAATCAGCCCCAGCATTTT.

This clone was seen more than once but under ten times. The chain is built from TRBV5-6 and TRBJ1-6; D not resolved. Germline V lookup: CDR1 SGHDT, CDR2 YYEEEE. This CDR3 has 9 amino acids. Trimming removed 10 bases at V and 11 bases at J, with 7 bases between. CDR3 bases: TGTGCCCCCGCCCCACCCCTCCACTTT. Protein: CAPAPPLHF.

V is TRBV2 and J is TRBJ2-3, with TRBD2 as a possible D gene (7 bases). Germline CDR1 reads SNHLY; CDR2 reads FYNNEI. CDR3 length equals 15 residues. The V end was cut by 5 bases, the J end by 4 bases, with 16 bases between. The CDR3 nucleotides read TGTGCCAGCAGTCCCCTGACGGGGGGCTCAGATACGCAGTATTTT. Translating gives CASSPLTGGSDTQYF.

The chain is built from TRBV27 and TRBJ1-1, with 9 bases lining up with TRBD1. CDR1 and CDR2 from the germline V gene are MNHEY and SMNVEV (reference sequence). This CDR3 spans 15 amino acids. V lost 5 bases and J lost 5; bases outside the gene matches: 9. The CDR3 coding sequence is TGTGCCAGCAGTGTCTCCGGGACAGGGCGTACTGAAGCTTTCTTT. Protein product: CASSVSGTGRTEAFF.

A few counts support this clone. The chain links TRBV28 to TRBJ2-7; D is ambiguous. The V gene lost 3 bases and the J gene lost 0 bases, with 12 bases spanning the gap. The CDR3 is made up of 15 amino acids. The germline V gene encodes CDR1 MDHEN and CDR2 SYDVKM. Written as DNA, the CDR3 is TGTGCCAGCAGTTTTTCCAGCCGTCACTCCTACGAGCAGTACTTC. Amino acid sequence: CASSFSSRHSYEQYF.

The CDR3 coding sequence is TGTGCCATCCAACCAACAGGGAGGGAGGCCTACGAGCAGTACTTC. It specifies CAIQPTGREAYEQYF. This chain connects TRBV10-3 to TRBJ2-7, with D possibly being TRBD2 (7 bases). The CDR3 sequence is 15 residues long. Trimming took 8 bases from V and 2 from J, leaving 19 bases between them. Per germline, CDR1 ENHRY and CDR2 SYGVKD.

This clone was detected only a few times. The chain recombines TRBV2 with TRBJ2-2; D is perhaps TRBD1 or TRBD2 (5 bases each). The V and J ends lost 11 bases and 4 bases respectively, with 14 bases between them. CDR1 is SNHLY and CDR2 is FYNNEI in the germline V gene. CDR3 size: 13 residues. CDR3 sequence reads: CAGGDGSTGELFF. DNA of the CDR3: TGTGCCGGTGGGGACGGCAGCACCGGGGAGCTGTTTTTT.

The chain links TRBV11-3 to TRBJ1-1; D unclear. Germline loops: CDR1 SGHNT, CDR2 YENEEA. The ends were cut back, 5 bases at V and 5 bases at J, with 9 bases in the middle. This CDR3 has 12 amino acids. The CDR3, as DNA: TGTGCCAGCAGCCTTTACCCGACTGAAGCTTTCTTT. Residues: CASSLYPTEAFF.

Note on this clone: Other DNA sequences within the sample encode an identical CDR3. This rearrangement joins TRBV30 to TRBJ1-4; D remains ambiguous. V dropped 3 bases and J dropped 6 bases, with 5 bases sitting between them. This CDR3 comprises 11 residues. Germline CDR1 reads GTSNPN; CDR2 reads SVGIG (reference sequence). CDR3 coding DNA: TGTGCCTGGAGCTGGGATGAAAAACTGTTTTTT. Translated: CAWSWDEKLFF.

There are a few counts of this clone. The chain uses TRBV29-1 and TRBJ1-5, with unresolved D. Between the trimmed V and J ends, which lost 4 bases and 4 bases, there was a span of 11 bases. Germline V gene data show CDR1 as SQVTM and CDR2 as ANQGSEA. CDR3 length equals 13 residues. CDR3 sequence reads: CSVAPGVNQPQHF. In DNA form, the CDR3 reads TGCAGCGTTGCCCCAGGAGTTAATCAGCCCCAGCATTTT.

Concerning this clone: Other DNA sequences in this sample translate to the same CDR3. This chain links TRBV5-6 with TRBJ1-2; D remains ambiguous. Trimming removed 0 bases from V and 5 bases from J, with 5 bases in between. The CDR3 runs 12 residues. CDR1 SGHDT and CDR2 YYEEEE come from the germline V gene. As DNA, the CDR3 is TGTGCCAGCAGCTTGGGGGAGTATGGCTACACCTTC. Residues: CASSLGEYGYTF.

The CDR3 coding sequence is TGTGCTGCAGGGGGCACCGGGGAGCTGTTTTTT. It translates to CAAGGTGELFF. The gene calls are TRBV6-5 and TRBJ2-2; 7 bases agree with TRBD1. Germline assignment: CDR1 MNHEY and CDR2 SVGAGI. CDR3 length: 11 amino acids.

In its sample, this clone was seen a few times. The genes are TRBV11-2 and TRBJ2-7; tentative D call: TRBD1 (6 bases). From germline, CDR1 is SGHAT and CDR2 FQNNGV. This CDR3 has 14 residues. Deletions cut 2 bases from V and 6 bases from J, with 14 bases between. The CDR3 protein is CASSLFDRKSEQYF. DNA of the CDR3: TGTGCCAGCAGCTTATTTGACAGGAAAAGCGAGCAGTACTTC.

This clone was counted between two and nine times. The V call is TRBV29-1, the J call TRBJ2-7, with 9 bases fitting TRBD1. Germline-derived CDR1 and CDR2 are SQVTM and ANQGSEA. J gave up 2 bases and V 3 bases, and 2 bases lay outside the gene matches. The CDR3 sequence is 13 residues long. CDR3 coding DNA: TGCAGCGTTGACGGGACAGGGCCCTACGAGCAGTACTTC. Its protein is CSVDGTGPYEQYF.

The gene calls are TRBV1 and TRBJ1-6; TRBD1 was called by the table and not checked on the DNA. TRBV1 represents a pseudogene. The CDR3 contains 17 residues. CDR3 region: CTSSQDCRDSSNSPLHF. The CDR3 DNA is TGCACCAGCAGCCAAGATTGTCGGGACAGCTCAAATTCACCCCTCCACTTT.

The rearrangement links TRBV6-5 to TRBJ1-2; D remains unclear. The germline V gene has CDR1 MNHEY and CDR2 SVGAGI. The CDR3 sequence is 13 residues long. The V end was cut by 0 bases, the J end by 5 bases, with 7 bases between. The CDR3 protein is CASSYSTGYGYTF. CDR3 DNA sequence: TGTGCCAGCAGTTACTCGACCGGTTATGGCTACACCTTC.

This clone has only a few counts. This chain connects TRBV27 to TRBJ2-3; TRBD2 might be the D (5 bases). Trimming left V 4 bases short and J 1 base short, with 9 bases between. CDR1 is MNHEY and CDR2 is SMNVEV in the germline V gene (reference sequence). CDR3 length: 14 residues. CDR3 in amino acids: CASSSRVRTDTQYF. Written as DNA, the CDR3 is TGTGCCAGCAGTTCGCGGGTACGCACAGATACGCAGTATTTT.

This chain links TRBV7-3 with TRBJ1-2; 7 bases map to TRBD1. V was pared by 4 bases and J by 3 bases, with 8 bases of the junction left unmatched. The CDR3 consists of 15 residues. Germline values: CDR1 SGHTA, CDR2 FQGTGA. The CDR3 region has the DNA TGTGCCAGCAGCTGGGAGGGAGGACAGGACTATGGCTACACCTTC. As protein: CASSWEGGQDYGYTF.

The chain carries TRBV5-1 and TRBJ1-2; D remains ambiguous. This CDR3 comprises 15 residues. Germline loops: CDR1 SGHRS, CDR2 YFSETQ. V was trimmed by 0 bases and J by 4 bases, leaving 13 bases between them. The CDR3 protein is CASSLGSDRGYGYTF. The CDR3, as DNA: TGCGCCAGCAGCTTGGGGTCAGATCGGGGCTATGGCTACACCTTC.

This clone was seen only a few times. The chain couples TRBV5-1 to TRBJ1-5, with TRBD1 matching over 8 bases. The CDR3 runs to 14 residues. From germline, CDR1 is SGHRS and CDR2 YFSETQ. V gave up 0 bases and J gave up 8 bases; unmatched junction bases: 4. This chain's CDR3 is CASSLEGQEEPQHF. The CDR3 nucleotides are TGCGCCAGCAGCTTGGAGGGACAGGAGGAGCCCCAGCATTTT.

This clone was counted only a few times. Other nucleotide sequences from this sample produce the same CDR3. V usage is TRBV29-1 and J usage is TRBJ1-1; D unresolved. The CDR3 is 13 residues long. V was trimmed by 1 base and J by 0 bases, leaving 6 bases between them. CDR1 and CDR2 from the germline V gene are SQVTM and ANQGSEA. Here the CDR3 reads CSVEGSMNTEAFF. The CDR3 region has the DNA TGCAGCGTTGAAGGCAGTATGAACACTGAAGCTTTCTTT.

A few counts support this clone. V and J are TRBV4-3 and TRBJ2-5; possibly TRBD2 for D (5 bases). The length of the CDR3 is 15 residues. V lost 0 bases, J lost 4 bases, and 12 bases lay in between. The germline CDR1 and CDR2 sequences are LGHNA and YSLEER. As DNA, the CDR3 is TGCGCCAGCAGCCAAGATCTAGCTGCGAGAGAGACCCAGTACTTC. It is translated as CASSQDLAARETQYF.